Presented here are 5 T cell receptor beta chains from one specimen sequenced in a study of cytomegalovirus exposure and HLA in healthy donors. PCR was performed using 60 Vbeta and 13 Jbeta primers. The table came from immunoSEQ multiplex PCR; TCRdb's copy has only in-frame clones and leaves some out. The data contain about 160,000 clones, approximately 60% of them singletons. Sequencing used PBMCs. The source is a woman aged 55-75 years in good health and CMV-seropositive.

The chain is built from TRBV19 and TRBJ1-4, with 9 bases identical to TRBD1. Germline loops: CDR1 LNHDA, CDR2 SQIVND (reference sequence). J gave up 8 bases and V 5 bases, and 9 bases lay outside the gene matches. This CDR3 has 15 residues. The chain's CDR3 is CASSAQTGGLEKLFF. CDR3 DNA: TGTGCCAGTAGTGCCCAAACAGGGGGCCTAGAAAAACTGTTTTTT.

The chain employs TRBV6-6 and TRBJ2-7; a possible D gene is TRBD2 (5 bases). CDR3 length equals 13 residues. Per germline, CDR1 MNHNY and CDR2 SVGAGI (reference sequence). Trimming stripped 2 bases from V and 2 bases from J, with 7 bases between. CDR3 sequence: CASSYDYAYEQYF. CDR3 bases: TGTGCCAGCAGTTACGACTATGCCTACGAGCAGTACTTC.

This chain joins TRBV7-2 and TRBJ2-7; TRBD2 matches 9 bases. V shed 2 bases and J 4 bases; nucleotides not matched to a gene: 12. The CDR3 runs to 17 residues. Looked up from germline, CDR1 is SGHTA and CDR2 is FQGNSA. The CDR3, as DNA: TGTGCCAGCAGCTTACGAAAGGGCGGGAGGGGAAGTTACGAGCAGTACTTC. Protein: CASSLRKGGRGSYEQYF.

This clone appeared a single time. This chain uses TRBV18 with TRBJ1-3, with 7 nucleotides matching TRBD1. The germline CDR1 and CDR2 sequences are KGHSH and LQKENI. This CDR3 contains 15 residues. Trimming took 5 bases from V and 3 from J; bases not matched to a gene: 7. The CDR3, as DNA: TGTGCCAGCTCATTTCAACAGGGGCTTGGAAACACCATATATTTT. It encodes CASSFQQGLGNTIYF.

This CDR3 reads CASSVRTSGYYEQYF. The CDR3, as DNA: TGTGCCAGCAGCGTCAGGACTAGCGGTTACTACGAGCAGTACTTC. The chain recombines TRBV9 with TRBJ2-7, with 10 bases identical to TRBD2. Germline lookup yields CDR1 SGDLS and CDR2 YYNGEE. The CDR3 covers 15 residues. The V and J ends lost 2 bases and 3 bases, in that order; junction bases with no gene match: 5.